These 18 T cell receptor beta chains were sequenced from one sample in a study of shared clonotypes between healthy human individuals. The protocol was immunoSEQ multiplex PCR, while the TCRdb copy is restricted to in-frame clones and leaves out a portion. The sample comprises around 1,100,000 clones, approximately 80% of which are singletons, and 0.85% to 1% rests with the top ten. The sample taken for sequencing was memory CD4+ T cells from PBMCs. Subset: CD45RA-negative fraction. Receptors were obtained from a man younger than 35 in good health. Some clones in this sample may be carry-over from other donors' samples.

J is TRBJ2-3 and V is TRBV5-1, with TRBD2 identical over 7 bases. The CDR3 sequence is 16 residues long. The V segment lost 0 bases and the J segment 3 bases; nucleotides outside the gene matches: 7. Germline V gene sequence: CDR1 SGHRS, CDR2 YFSETQ. The DNA for the CDR3 is TGCGCCAGCAGCTTGGCCGGGGCGGGAGTAACAGATACGCAGTATTTT. Translating it yields CASSLAGAGVTDTQYF.

This clone has more than one count but fewer than ten. The chain employs TRBV7-2 and TRBJ2-7, with 10 bases fitting TRBD1. The germline V gene has CDR1 SGHTA and CDR2 FQGNSA. J gave up 5 bases and V 5 bases, and 9 bases lay outside the gene matches. The CDR3 runs to 15 residues. The CDR3 region has the DNA TGTGCCAGCAGCAGACGACAGGGGGCGGCCCACGAGCAGTACTTC. Translation gives CASSRRQGAAHEQYF.

The chain employs TRBV7-6 and TRBJ2-2; TRBD2 might be the D (5 bases). This CDR3 has 15 residues. V lost 5 bases and J 8 bases, leaving 18 bases between the germline ends. Germline V CDR1 and CDR2: SGHVS, FNYEAQ. The CDR3 DNA sequence: TGTGCCAGCAGCCCCACCTGGACGGGATCGGGGGAGCTGTTTTTT. This gives the protein CASSPTWTGSGELFF.

J is TRBJ2-1 and V is TRBV5-1; D is possibly TRBD2 (6 bases). Trimming pared 0 bases from V and 0 bases from J, leaving 10 bases between. Looked up from germline, CDR1 is SGHRS and CDR2 is YFSETQ. CDR3 length: 16 amino acids. CDR3: CASSLGLASSYNEQFF. The CDR3 nucleotides are TGCGCCAGCAGCTTGGGGCTAGCGAGCTCCTACAATGAGCAGTTCTTC.

This clone has just one count. With a much larger clone just one base away, this may be a read error. The chain joins TRBV28 to TRBJ1-1; D gene unclear. Per the germline V gene, CDR1 is MDHEN and CDR2 is SYDVKM. There are 13 residues in the CDR3. Between the trimmed V and J ends, which lost 10 bases and 6 bases, there was a span of 18 bases. The CDR3 reads CAIRSQYTAEAFF. As DNA, the CDR3 is TGTGCCATCCGCTCGCAATATACCGCTGAAGCTTTCTTT.

The chain carries TRBV30 and TRBJ1-4; tentatively, D is TRBD1 (6 bases). The germline V gene has CDR1 GTSNPN and CDR2 SVGIG (reference sequence). V lost 8 bases to trimming and J lost 7 bases, with 14 bases between them. This CDR3 has 12 amino acids. CDR3 region: CAGGRRGEKLFF. In DNA, the CDR3 is TGTGCCGGGGGCAGGAGGGGTGAAAAACTGTTTTTT.

The chain carries TRBV5-1 and TRBJ1-2, with D possibly TRBD1 on 6 matching bases. From germline, CDR1 is SGHRS and CDR2 YFSETQ. The CDR3 length is 17 residues. V gave up 2 bases and J gave up 1 base, with 18 bases separating them. The chain's CDR3 is CASSFDPQGLFNYGYTF. As DNA, the CDR3 is TGCGCCAGCAGCTTTGACCCACAGGGACTCTTTAACTATGGCTACACCTTC.

As concerns this clone: Different DNA sequences within this sample yield the same CDR3. This sequence joins TRBV9 and TRBJ2-7; D is undetermined. The CDR3 spans 14 residues. V gave up 0 bases and J gave up 0 bases, with 7 bases separating them. Per the germline V gene, CDR1 is SGDLS and CDR2 is YYNGEE. CDR3 DNA: TGTGCCAGCAGCGTAGAGGCCAGCTCCTACGAGCAGTACTTC. It specifies CASSVEASSYEQYF.

This clone was counted only a few times. The rearrangement joins TRBV2 to TRBJ1-2; no clear D. CDR1 and CDR2 from the germline V gene are SNHLY and FYNNEI. This CDR3 spans 14 amino acids. V gave up 2 bases and J gave up 8 bases, with 15 bases separating them. CDR3 amino acids: CASSEYLQTEGYTF. The DNA of the CDR3 is TGTGCCAGCAGTGAATATTTACAGACGGAAGGCTACACCTTC.

This clone was picked up a small number of times. This sample also contains other DNA sequences that code for the same CDR3. This chain links TRBV11-2 with TRBJ2-2; D gene unclear. CDR1 and CDR2 (germline): SGHAT, FQNNGV. V lost 5 bases, J lost 5 bases, and 6 bases lay in between. CDR3 length: 12 amino acids. The CDR3 DNA reads TGTGCCAGCAGCCCTTATACCGGGGAGCTGTTTTTT. It encodes CASSPYTGELFF.

This clone was counted a few times. Since no conserved phenylalanine or tryptophan closes the CDR3, a read error is the likely cause. No DNA is shown, since the ends of the CDR3 on it are uncertain; the CDR3 is the one TCRdb lists. The V call is TRBV11-2, the J call TRBJ1-5. Both ends counted, the CDR3 spans 10 residues. Germline V gene lookup returns CDR1 SGHAT and CDR2 FQNNGV. This CDR3 is CASSPGDRQV.

The rearrangement uses TRBV25-1 and TRBJ2-2; 11 nucleotides line up with TRBD2. From germline, CDR1 is MGHDK and CDR2 SYGVNS. V trimming: 3 bases; J trimming: 1 base; junction bases outside the gene matches: 7. This CDR3 region has 18 residues. CDR3 coding DNA: TGTGCCAGCAGTGACACTAGCGGGAGTAATGGGAACACCGGGGAGCTGTTTTTT. Translating gives CASSDTSGSNGNTGELFF.

V gene TRBV5-6 combines with J gene TRBJ2-2; 8 nucleotides agree with TRBD1. The length of the CDR3 is 17 residues. Germline V lookup: CDR1 SGHDT, CDR2 YYEEEE. V shed 0 bases, J shed 5 bases, and the junction held 9 bases outside the gene matches. The CDR3 DNA is TGTGCCAGCAGCTTGGCTCCAGGGGGCTTAGTTACCGGGGAGCTGTTTTTT. Translated: CASSLAPGGLVTGELFF.

The chain carries TRBV7-7 and TRBJ2-5; 8 bases are a match to TRBD2. V was clipped by 5 bases and J by 4 bases; unmatched bases: 18. Per the germline V gene, CDR1 is SSHAT and CDR2 is FNYEAQ (reference sequence). CDR3 size: 18 residues. CDR3 coding DNA: TGTGCCAGCAGCGCAGGGGAGGTTTGGAGCGGGAGACGAGAGACCCAGTACTTC. Its translation is CASSAGEVWSGRRETQYF.

V is TRBV12-5 and J is TRBJ2-5; 14 nucleotides match TRBD2. Germline V gene data show CDR1 as LGHNT and CDR2 as FRNRAP. V dropped 6 bases and J dropped 5; count of bases not matched to a gene: 5. The CDR3 length is 15 residues. CDR3 nucleotide sequence: TGTGCTAGTGGCGATGGGACTAGCGGGAGCGAGACCCAGTACTTC. It translates to CASGDGTSGSETQYF.

V and J are TRBV2 and TRBJ1-4; perhaps TRBD1 as D (6 bases). Germline assignment: CDR1 SNHLY and CDR2 FYNNEI. This CDR3 is 13 amino acids long. V was pared by 6 bases and J by 8 bases, with 13 bases between. CDR3 in amino acids: CASSLDSDEKLFF. DNA of the CDR3: TGTGCCAGCAGCCTGGACAGCGACGAAAAACTGTTTTTT.

The rearrangement links TRBV15 to TRBJ2-7; unclear D gene. V lost 0 bases and J lost 3, with 12 bases in between. Germline V gene data show CDR1 as LNHNV and CDR2 as YYDKDF (reference sequence). The CDR3 loop spans 15 amino acids. The CDR3 nucleotides read TGTGCCACCAGCAGAGATCTCGGAACGTTCTACGAGCAGTACTTC. Translating it yields CATSRDLGTFYEQYF.

This clone was detected once. The chain has TRBV30 and TRBJ1-2; tentative D call: TRBD1 (6 bases). CDR3 length: 12 amino acids. Germline V gives CDR1 GTSNPN, CDR2 SVGIG (reference sequence). V lost 1 base, J lost 5 bases, and 8 bases lay in between. This CDR3 reads CAWSDGQYGYTF. The CDR3 bases are TGTGCCTGGAGTGATGGACAGTATGGCTACACCTTC. Variable domain in full (rest from reference TRBV30 and TRBJ1-2): SQTIHQWPATLVQPVGSPLSLECTVEGTSNPNLYWYRQAAGRGLQLLFYSVGIGQISSEVPQNLSASRPQDRQFILSSKKLLLSDSGFYLCAWSDGQYGYTFGSGTRLTVV.